The source of this T cell receptor (beta chain) is a study of T-cell memory formation after mild COVID-19. Study as a whole: TCR clusters showed largely donor specificity. Study findings and constraints: Shrinking CD4+ clones were chiefly CM and EM; CD8+ ones were chiefly EMRA. Clones that got smaller from day 15 to 85 had even CD4/CD8, while clones growing later tipped toward CD4+.

The CDR3 is 13 residues long. Germline CDR1 MNHEY, CDR2 SVGEGT. TCRdb redid the calling of the 5' RACE reads with MiXCR, one entry per CDR3 protein. The table has 300,000 to 350,000 distinct CDR3 sequences, 13% to 15% seen once. In regard to this clonotype: Its specificity is unknown. The junction differs from germline at one of its ends, possibly a read error.

V gene TRBV6-2 or TRBV6-3 combines with J gene TRBJ1-5, with D tentatively TRBD1 (5 bases). Source material: PBMCs or a T cell subset sorted from them (not recorded which). The receptor comes from a man younger than 30 who had mild COVID-19 (a few samples of this study predate the infection). Cell type and time point are not known. CDR3 DNA: TGTGACAGCAGTTACGAGGGGAAACAGCCCCAGCATTTT. Amino acid sequence: CDSSYEGKQPQHF.